This passage covers 12 T cell receptor beta chains from one sample sequenced in a study of control samples from healthy donors and cancer patients. TCRdb's copy holds only in-frame clones and misses some; the assay was immunoSEQ multiplex PCR. The repertoire holds about 130,000 clones, with about 92% as singletons. Specimen: blood. The receptors originated from a woman between 50 and 59 years old in good health.

The CDR3 DNA sequence: TGCAGCGTTGAAGATATGGCGGCGAACACTGAAGCTTTCTTT. Its translation: CSVEDMAANTEAFF. The V call is TRBV29-1, the J call TRBJ1-1; unclear D gene. V lost 0 bases, J lost 1 base, and 9 bases lay in between. CDR3 length: 14 residues. From germline, CDR1 is SQVTM and CDR2 ANQGSEA.

This chain connects TRBV11-2 to TRBJ2-5; unclear D gene. The germline V and J ends were trimmed by 2 bases and 1 base, with 5 bases remaining between them. The germline V gene has CDR1 SGHAT and CDR2 FQNNGV. This CDR3 region has 13 residues. The CDR3 DNA sequence: TGTGCCAGCAGCTTATCGACCCAAGAGACCCAGTACTTC. Its translation: CASSLSTQETQYF.

The sample holds one count of this clone. The chain joins TRBV30 to TRBJ2-1, with a weak D call TRBD2 (6 bases). CDR1 is GTSNPN and CDR2 is SVGIG in the germline V gene (reference sequence). With 6 bases removed from V and 4 bases from J, the gap between germline ends came to 10 bases. The CDR3 runs 12 residues. The CDR3 here is CACPGGYNEQFF. CDR3 sequence (DNA): TGTGCCTGTCCCGGAGGGTACAATGAGCAGTTCTTC.

V usage is TRBV7-9 and J usage is TRBJ1-1; 7 nucleotides match TRBD1. The CDR3 sequence is 13 residues long. Germline assignment: CDR1 SEHNR and CDR2 FQNEAQ (reference sequence). Germline trimming cut 7 bases from V and 6 bases from J; bases unmatched to any gene: 8. The CDR3 reads CASTDRVGPEAFF. CDR3 coding DNA: TGTGCCAGCACCGACAGGGTTGGACCTGAAGCTTTCTTT.

The chain couples TRBV5-1 to TRBJ2-2; possibly TRBD1 or TRBD2 for D (5 bases each). Germline V CDR1 and CDR2: SGHRS, YFSETQ. Between the trimmed V and J ends, which lost 2 bases and 4 bases, there was a span of 9 bases. This CDR3 spans 14 amino acids. CDR3 protein: CASSFSGTTGELFF. In nucleotides, the CDR3 is TGCGCCAGCAGCTTCTCCGGGACCACCGGGGAGCTGTTTTTT.

This chain joins TRBV6-5 and TRBJ2-7; 7 bases match TRBD1. The V segment lost 2 bases and the J segment 2 bases; nucleotides outside the gene matches: 6. CDR1 and CDR2 from the germline V gene are MNHEY and SVGAGI. There are 15 residues in the CDR3. CDR3 sequence: CASSYRGGQAYEQYF. DNA for the CDR3: TGTGCCAGCAGTTACCGTGGCGGACAGGCCTACGAGCAGTACTTC.

V is TRBV7-9 and J is TRBJ1-4; possible D gene TRBD1, 5 bases. Germline values: CDR1 SEHNR, CDR2 FQNEAQ (reference sequence). The CDR3 covers 17 residues. The ends were cut back, 5 bases at V and 6 bases at J, with 22 bases in the middle. This CDR3 is CASSDKTYQGRDEKLFF. The DNA of the CDR3 is TGTGCCAGCAGCGACAAAACCTATCAGGGACGGGATGAAAAACTGTTTTTT.

The chain uses TRBV30 and TRBJ1-1; D possibly corresponds to TRBD1 (6 bases). In germline, CDR1 is GTSNPN, CDR2 SVGIG (reference sequence). The CDR3 contains 12 residues. The V and J ends lost 5 bases and 1 base respectively, with 8 bases between them. The CDR3 nucleotides read TGTGCCTGGCGACAGGCGAACACTGAAGCTTTCTTT. It is translated as CAWRQANTEAFF.

This clone was seen a single time. V usage is TRBV6-6 and J usage is TRBJ2-1; D gene unclear. CDR1 and CDR2 (germline): MNHNY, SVGAGI (reference sequence). Trimming shortened V by 3 bases and J by 0 bases, and 9 bases separated the two germline ends. The CDR3 loop spans 15 amino acids. In DNA form, the CDR3 reads TGTGCCAGCAGTTATTTGAAGAGCTCCTACAATGAGCAGTTCTTC. Translation: CASSYLKSSYNEQFF.

This chain uses TRBV5-1 with TRBJ1-2; D remains unclear. V was pared by 0 bases and J by 0 bases, with 9 bases between. The V gene's germline CDR1 is SGHRS and CDR2 YFSETQ. This CDR3 is 15 amino acids long. The CDR3 coding sequence is TGCGCCAGCAGCTTGGAGGGCAAAACTAACTATGGCTACACCTTC. It is translated as CASSLEGKTNYGYTF.

V and J are TRBV5-6 and TRBJ1-1; D is perhaps TRBD1 (6 bases). Between the trimmed V and J ends, which lost 1 base and 4 bases, there was a span of 14 bases. CDR3 length: 15 residues. Germline V gene data show CDR1 as SGHDT and CDR2 as YYEEEE. The CDR3 spells CASSLIAGAPTEAFF. The CDR3 DNA is TGTGCCAGCAGCTTGATTGCGGGGGCGCCCACTGAAGCTTTCTTT.

The V gene is TRBV19, the J gene TRBJ1-2, with a weak D call TRBD1 (5 bases). CDR3 size: 17 residues. From germline, CDR1 is LNHDA and CDR2 SQIVND (reference sequence). V was cut by 1 base and J by 1 base, with 16 bases left in between. DNA for the CDR3: TGTGCCAGTAGTATAGGGACACGGGAACACCGTAACTATGGCTACACCTTC. It yields the protein CASSIGTREHRNYGYTF. The complete variable domain, with remaining parts taken from reference TRBV19 and TRBJ1-2, reads DGGITQSPKYLFRKEGQNVTLSCEQNLNHDAMYWYRQDPGQGLRLIYYSQIVNDFQKGDIAEGYSVSREKKESFPLTVTSAQKNPTAFYLCASSIGTREHRNYGYTFGSGTRLTVV.